What follows are 8 T cell receptor beta chains derived from one specimen sequenced in a study of cytotoxic CD8 clonotypes in ibrutinib-treated CLL. Method: immunoSEQ multiplex PCR; TCRdb's copy keeps in-frame clones and lacks some. The data hold roughly 330,000 clones, with about 61% observed a single time. Sequenced material: PBMCs, taken after 36 months of ibrutinib treatment. The receptors stem from a human donor with chronic lymphocytic leukemia.

This clone was observed a few times. The chain employs TRBV12-5 and TRBJ2-7, with TRBD2 matching over 8 bases. The germline V gene encodes CDR1 LGHNT and CDR2 FRNRAP. This CDR3 contains 14 residues. V trimming: 1 base; J trimming: 3 bases; junction bases outside the gene matches: 2. CDR3 sequence reads: CASGLAGLVYEQYF. DNA for the CDR3: TGTGCTAGTGGTTTGGCGGGACTAGTCTACGAGCAGTACTTC. The full variable domain, with the rest looked up from reference TRBV12-5 and TRBJ2-7, is DARVTQTPRHKVTEMGQEVTMRCQPILGHNTVFWYRQTMMQGLELLAYFRNRAPLDDSGMPKDRFSAEMPDATLATLKIQPSEPRDSAVYFCASGLAGLVYEQYFGPGTRLTVT.

Here the CDR3 reads CASGAVPQGGLVSNQPQHF. CDR3 DNA sequence: TGTGCTAGTGGTGCTGTCCCACAGGGGGGTTTGGTTAGCAATCAGCCCCAGCATTTT. The gene calls are TRBV12-5 and TRBJ1-5; 8 nucleotides align to TRBD1. Germline CDR1 is LGHNT and CDR2 is FRNRAP. V was clipped by 5 bases and J by 0 bases; unmatched bases: 15. This CDR3 contains 19 residues.

The gene calls are TRBV30 and TRBJ2-7; maybe TRBD1 (5 bases). Trimming left V 4 bases short and J 3 bases short, with 16 bases between. CDR1 is GTSNPN and CDR2 is SVGIG in the germline V gene (reference sequence). There are 14 residues in the CDR3. The DNA of the CDR3 is TGTGCCTGGAAAATGACAGATACTATCTACGAGCAGTACTTC. Translation: CAWKMTDTIYEQYF.

This clone was seen a few times. The chain employs TRBV4-1 and TRBJ1-1; 10 bases map to TRBD1. The germline V gene has CDR1 MGHRA and CDR2 YSYEKL. CDR3 size: 17 residues. J gave up 3 bases and V 3 bases, and 10 bases lay outside the gene matches. The CDR3 loop is CASSHPGQGLMDTEAFF. The CDR3 coding sequence is TGCGCCAGCAGCCATCCGGGACAGGGGTTAATGGACACTGAAGCTTTCTTT.

This sequence joins TRBV19 and TRBJ2-7, with D tentatively TRBD2 (5 bases). Deletions cut 10 bases from V and 3 bases from J, with 10 bases between. Germline CDR1 is LNHDA and CDR2 is SQIVND (reference sequence). The CDR3 is 11 amino acids. The CDR3 protein is CAILGSYEQYF. In DNA, the CDR3 is TGTGCCATCTTAGGGAGCTACGAGCAGTACTTC.

The chain uses TRBV10-3 and TRBJ1-1; 7 nucleotides match TRBD1. The CDR3 contains 16 residues. The germline V gene has CDR1 ENHRY and CDR2 SYGVKD. Unmatched junction bases numbered 10, after V lost 6 bases and J lost 0 bases. The CDR3 nucleotides read TGTGCCATCAGACAAACAGGGGAGGCCGTGAACACTGAAGCTTTCTTT. Amino acid sequence: CAIRQTGEAVNTEAFF.

The V and J genes are TRBV29-1 and TRBJ1-4; tentatively, D is TRBD1 (5 bases). This CDR3 comprises 13 residues. The V gene lost 4 bases and the J gene lost 3 bases, with 9 bases spanning the gap. Germline assignment: CDR1 SQVTM and CDR2 ANQGSEA. DNA for the CDR3: TGCAGCGTTGTCGTGGGGGCTAATGAAAAACTGTTTTTT. As protein: CSVVVGANEKLFF.

This clone has only one observation. This chain joins TRBV14 and TRBJ2-2; 9 bases fit TRBD2. The CDR3 loop spans 18 amino acids. Germline V lookup: CDR1 SGHDN, CDR2 FVKESK. With V trimmed by 2 bases and J by 6 bases, 13 bases remained unmatched. The CDR3 protein is CASSQSSSGIRYPGELFF. CDR3 sequence (DNA): TGTGCCAGCAGCCAATCTTCTAGCGGGATCCGATACCCCGGGGAGCTGTTTTTT.